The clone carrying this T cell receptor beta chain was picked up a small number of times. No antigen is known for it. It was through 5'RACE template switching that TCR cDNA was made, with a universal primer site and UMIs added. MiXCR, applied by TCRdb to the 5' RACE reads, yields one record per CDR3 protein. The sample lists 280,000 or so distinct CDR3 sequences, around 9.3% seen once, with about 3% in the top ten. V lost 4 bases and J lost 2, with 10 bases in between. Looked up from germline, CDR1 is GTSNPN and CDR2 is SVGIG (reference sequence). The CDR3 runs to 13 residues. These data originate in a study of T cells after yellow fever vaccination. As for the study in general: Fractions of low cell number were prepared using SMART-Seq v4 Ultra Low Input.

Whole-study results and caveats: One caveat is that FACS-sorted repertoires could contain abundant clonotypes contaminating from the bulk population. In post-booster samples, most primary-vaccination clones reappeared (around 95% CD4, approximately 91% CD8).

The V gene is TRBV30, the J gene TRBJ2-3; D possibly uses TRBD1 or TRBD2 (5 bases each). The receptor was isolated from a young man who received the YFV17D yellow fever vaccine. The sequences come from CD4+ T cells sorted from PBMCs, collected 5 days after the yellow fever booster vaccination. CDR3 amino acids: CAWNGAYTDTQYF. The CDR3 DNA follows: TGTGCCTGGAACGGGGCCTACACAGATACGCAGTATTTT. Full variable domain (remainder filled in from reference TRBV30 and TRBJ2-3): SQTIHQWPATLVQPVGSPLSLECTVEGTSNPNLYWYRQAAGRGLQLLFYSVGIGQISSEVPQNLSASRPQDRQFILSSKKLLLSDSGFYLCAWNGAYTDTQYFGPGTRLTVL.